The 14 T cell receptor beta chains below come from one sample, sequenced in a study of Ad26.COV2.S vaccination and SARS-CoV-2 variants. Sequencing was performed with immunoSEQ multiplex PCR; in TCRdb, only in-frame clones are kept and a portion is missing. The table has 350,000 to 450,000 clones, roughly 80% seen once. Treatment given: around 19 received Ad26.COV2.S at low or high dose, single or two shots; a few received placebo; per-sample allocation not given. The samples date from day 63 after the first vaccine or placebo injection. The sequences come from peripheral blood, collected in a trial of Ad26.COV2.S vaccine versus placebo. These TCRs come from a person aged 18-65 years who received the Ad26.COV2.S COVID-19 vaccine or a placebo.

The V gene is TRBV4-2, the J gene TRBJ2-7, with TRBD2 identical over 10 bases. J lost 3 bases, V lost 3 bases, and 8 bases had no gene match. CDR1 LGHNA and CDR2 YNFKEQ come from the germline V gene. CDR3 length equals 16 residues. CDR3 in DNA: TGTGCCAGCAGCCAGGGTCTAGCGGGAGAACTCTACGAGCAGTACTTC. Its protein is CASSQGLAGELYEQYF.

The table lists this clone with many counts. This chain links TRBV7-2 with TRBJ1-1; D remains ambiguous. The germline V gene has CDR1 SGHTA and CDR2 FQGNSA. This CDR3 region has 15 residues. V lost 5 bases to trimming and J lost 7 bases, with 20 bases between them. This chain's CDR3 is CASSKSVDGRSEAFF. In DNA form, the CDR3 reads TGTGCCAGCAGCAAATCGGTCGACGGGCGGAGTGAAGCTTTCTTT.

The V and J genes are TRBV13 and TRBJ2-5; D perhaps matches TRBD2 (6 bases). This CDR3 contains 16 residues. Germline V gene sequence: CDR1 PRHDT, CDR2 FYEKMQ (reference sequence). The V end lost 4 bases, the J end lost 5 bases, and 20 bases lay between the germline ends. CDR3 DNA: TGTGCCAGCAGCTCCCGGGGGTGGAGACCTAGCGAGACCCAGTACTTC. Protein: CASSSRGWRPSETQYF.

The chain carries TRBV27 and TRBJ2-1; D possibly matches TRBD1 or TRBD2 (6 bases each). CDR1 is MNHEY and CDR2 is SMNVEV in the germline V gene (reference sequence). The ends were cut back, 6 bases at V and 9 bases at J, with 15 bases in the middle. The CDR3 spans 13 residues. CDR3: CASRQKQGLEQFF. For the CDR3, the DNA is TGTGCCAGCAGGCAGAAACAGGGACTTGAGCAGTTCTTC.

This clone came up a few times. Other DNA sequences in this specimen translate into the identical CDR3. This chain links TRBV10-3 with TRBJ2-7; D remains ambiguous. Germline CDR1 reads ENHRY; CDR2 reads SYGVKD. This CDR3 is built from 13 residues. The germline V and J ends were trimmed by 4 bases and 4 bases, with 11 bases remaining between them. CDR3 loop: CAISGGRGYEQYF. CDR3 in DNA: TGTGCCATCAGTGGGGGTAGAGGATACGAGCAGTACTTC.

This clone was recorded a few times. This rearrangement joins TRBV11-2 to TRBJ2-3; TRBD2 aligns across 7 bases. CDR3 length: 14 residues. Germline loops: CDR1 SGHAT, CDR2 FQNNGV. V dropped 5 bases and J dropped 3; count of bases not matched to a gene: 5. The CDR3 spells CASSILGGTDTQYF. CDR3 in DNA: TGTGCCAGCAGCATCTTGGGGGGGACAGATACGCAGTATTTT. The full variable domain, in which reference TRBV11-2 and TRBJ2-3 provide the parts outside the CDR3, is EAGVAQSPRYKIIEKRQSVAFWCNPISGHATLYWYQQILGQGPKLLIQFQNNGVVDDSQLPKDRFSAERLKGVDSTLKIQPAKLEDSAVYLCASSILGGTDTQYFGPGTRLTVL.

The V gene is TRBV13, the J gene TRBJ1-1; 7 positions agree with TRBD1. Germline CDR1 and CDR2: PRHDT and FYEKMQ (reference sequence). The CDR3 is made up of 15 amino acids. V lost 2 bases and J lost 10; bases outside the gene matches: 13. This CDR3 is CASSLTRQASGGAFF. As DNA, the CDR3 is TGTGCCAGCAGCTTAACCCGACAGGCCTCAGGGGGAGCTTTCTTT.

In nucleotides, the CDR3 is TGTGCCAGCAGCTTTGTGACAGGGAACTATGGCTACACCTTC. Its translation is CASSFVTGNYGYTF. V gene TRBV7-2 combines with J gene TRBJ1-2; 7 bases line up with TRBD1. Germline V gene lookup returns CDR1 SGHTA and CDR2 FQGNSA. V gave up 3 bases and J gave up 2 bases; unmatched junction bases: 3. The CDR3 length is 14 residues.

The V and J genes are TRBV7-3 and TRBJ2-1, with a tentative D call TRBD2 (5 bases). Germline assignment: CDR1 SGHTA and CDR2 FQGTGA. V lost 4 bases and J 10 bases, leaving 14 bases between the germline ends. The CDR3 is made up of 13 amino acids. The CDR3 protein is CASSSLSGKEQFF. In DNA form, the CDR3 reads TGTGCCAGCAGCTCACTGTCGGGGAAGGAGCAGTTCTTC.

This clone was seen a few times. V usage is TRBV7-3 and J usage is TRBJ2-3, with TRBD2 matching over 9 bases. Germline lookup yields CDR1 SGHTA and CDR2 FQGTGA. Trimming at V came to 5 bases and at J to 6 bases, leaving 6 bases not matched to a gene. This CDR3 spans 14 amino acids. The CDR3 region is CASSQGLADDTQYF. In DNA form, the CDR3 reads TGTGCCAGCAGCCAGGGACTAGCTGATGATACGCAGTATTTT.

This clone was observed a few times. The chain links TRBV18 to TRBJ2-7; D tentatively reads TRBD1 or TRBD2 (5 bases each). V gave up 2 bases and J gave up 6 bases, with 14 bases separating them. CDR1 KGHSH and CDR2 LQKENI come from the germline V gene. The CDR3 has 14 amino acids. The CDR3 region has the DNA TGTGCCAGCTCACCATCGAGGGGCACGGGCGAGCAGTACTTC. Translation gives CASSPSRGTGEQYF.

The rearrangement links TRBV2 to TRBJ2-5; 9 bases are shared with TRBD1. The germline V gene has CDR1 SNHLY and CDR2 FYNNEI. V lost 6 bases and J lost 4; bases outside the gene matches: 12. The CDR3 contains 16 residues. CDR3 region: CASRDLPDRGGETQYF. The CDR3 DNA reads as TGTGCCAGCAGGGACCTTCCGGACAGGGGAGGAGAGACCCAGTACTTC.

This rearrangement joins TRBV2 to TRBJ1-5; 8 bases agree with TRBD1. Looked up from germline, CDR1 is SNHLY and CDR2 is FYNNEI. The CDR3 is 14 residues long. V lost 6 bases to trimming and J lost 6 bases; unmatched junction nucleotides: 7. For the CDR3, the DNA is TGTGCCAGCAGCCATCAGACAGGGGCTCAGCCCCAGCATTTT. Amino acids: CASSHQTGAQPQHF.

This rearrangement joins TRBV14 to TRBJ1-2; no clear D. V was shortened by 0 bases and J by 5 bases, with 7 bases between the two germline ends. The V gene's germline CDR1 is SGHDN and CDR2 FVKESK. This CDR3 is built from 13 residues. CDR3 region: CASSQDLKYGYTF. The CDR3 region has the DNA TGTGCCAGCAGCCAAGACCTGAAATATGGCTACACCTTC. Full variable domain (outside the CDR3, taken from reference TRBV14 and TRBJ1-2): EAGVTQFPSHSVIEKGQTVTLRCDPISGHDNLYWYRRVMGKEIKFLLHFVKESKQDESGMPNNRFLAERTGGTYSTLKVQPAELEDSGVYFCASSQDLKYGYTFGSGTRLTVV.